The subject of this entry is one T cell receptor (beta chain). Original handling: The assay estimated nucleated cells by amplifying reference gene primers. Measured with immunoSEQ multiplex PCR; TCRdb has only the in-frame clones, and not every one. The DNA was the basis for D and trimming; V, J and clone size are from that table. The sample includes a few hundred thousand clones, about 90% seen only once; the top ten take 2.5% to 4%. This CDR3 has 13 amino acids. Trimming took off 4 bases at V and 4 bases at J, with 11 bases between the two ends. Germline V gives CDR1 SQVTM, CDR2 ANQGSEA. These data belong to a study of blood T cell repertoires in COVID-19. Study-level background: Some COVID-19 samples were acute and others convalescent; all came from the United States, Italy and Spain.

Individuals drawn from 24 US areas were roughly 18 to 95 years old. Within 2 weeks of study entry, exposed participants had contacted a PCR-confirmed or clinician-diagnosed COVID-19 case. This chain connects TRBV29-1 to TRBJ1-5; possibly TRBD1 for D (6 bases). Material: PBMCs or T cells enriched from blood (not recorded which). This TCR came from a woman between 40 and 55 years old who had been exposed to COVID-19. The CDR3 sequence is CSVVQGTNQPQHF. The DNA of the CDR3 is TGCAGCGTTGTTCAGGGGACGAATCAGCCCCAGCATTTT.